Listed below are T cell receptor beta chains from one sample, sequenced in a study of blood T cell repertoires in COVID-19. The method was immunoSEQ multiplex PCR; TCRdb's version includes in-frame clones alone and lacks a portion of them. The sample contains 25,000 or so clones, 88% of which appear only once. Source material: peripheral blood. Source of these receptors: a woman in her 50s with active COVID-19. The conserved cysteine and the conserved F or W are not part of the CDR3 here. The order of the fields is J gene, V gene, CDR3 protein.

>TRBJ2-5|TRBV6-7
ASSYFQRERRETQY
>TRBJ2-1|TRBV30
AWRARGGSEQF
>TRBJ2-6|TRBV19
ASSDRELSGANVLT
>TRBJ2-1|TRBV28
ASSPQWTGSYNEQF
>TRBJ2-5|TRBV21-1
ASRLGGGEETQY
>TRBJ1-3|TRBV9
ASSPGGVGNTIY
>TRBJ1-2|TRBV5-5
ASSWTGEDYGYT
>TRBJ1-2|TRBV19
ASSIFAGTGNYGYT
>TRBJ2-5|TRBV28
ASSLYLASGSGETQY
>TRBJ1-2|TRBV2
ASSEAGGGSYT
>TRBJ2-1|TRBV6-5
ASSYHLAGTSEQF
>TRBJ2-1|TRBV9
ASSLLLGGPYNEQF
>TRBJ1-3|TRBV28
ASRETGTGNTIY
>TRBJ2-1|TRBV2
ASRQGQISYNEQF
>TRBJ2-5|TRBV7-9
ASRSTGSGETQY
>TRBJ2-7|TRBV2
ASSEGQAFYEQY
>TRBJ1-5|TRBV3-1/TRBV3-2
ASSRGTGGSGQPQH
>TRBJ1-5|TRBV28
ASREGQAPYSNQPQH
>TRBJ1-4|TRBV2
ASIRGQGFEKLF
>TRBJ2-1|TRBV2
ASSESLAGREQF
>TRBJ2-7|TRBV3-1/TRBV3-2
ASSQGLAGHYYEQY
>TRBJ1-2|TRBV2
ASDRVRVDGYT
>TRBJ2-1|TRBV6-6
ASSGSLAGVKGNEQF